The sequence of this T cell receptor beta chain was determined in a study of cytomegalovirus exposure and HLA in healthy donors. A remark on this clone: The target antigen is unknown.

Study-level results: HLA-A and HLA-B allele assignments for most subjects were reportedly predicted accurately using TCR beta sequences.

The PCR made use of 60 Vbeta and 13 Jbeta primers. TCRdb's table, derived via immunoSEQ multiplex PCR, lists solely in-frame clones and lacks some. The sample carries about 150,000 clones, about three quarters recorded once. The sequenced sample consisted of PBMCs. This sequence originates from a woman aged 40-49 years in good health and CMV-seronegative.

Here the CDR3 DNA reads TGTGCAAGTCGCTTAGCGAGGCAGCAGAACACTGAAGCTTTCTTT. Its translation: CASRLARQQNTEAFF. The chain employs TRBV12-2 and TRBJ1-1. TRBV12-2 constitutes a pseudogene. This CDR3 has 15 residues.